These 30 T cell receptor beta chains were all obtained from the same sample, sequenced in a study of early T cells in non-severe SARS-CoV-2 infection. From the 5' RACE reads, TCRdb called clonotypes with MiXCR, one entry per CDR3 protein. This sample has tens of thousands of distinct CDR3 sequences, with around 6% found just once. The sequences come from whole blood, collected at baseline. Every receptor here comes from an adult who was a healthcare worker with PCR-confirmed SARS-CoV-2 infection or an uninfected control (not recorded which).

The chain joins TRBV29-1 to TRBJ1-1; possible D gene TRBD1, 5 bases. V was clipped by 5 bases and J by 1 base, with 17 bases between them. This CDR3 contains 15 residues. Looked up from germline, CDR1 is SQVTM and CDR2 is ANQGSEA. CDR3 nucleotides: TGCAGCGTTCGTCGGGGCAGAGCCAGGAACACTGAAGCTTTCTTT. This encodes CSVRRGRARNTEAFF.

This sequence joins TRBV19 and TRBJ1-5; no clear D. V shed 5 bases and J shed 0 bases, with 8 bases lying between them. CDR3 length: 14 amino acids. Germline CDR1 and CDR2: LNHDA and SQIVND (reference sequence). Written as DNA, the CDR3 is TGTGCCAGTAGTCAGGATTATAGCAATCAGCCCCAGCATTTT. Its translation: CASSQDYSNQPQHF.

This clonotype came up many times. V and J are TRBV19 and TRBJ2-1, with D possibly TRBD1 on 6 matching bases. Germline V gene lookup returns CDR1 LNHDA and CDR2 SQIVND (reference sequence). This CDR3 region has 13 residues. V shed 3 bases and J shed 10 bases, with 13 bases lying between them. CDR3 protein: CASSIGGTQEQFF. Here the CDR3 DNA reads TGTGCCAGTAGTATTGGTGGGACACAAGAGCAGTTCTTC. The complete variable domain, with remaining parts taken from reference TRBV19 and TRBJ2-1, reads DGGITQSPKYLFRKEGQNVTLSCEQNLNHDAMYWYRQDPGQGLRLIYYSQIVNDFQKGDIAEGYSVSREKKESFPLTVTSAQKNPTAFYLCASSIGGTQEQFFGPGTRLTVL.

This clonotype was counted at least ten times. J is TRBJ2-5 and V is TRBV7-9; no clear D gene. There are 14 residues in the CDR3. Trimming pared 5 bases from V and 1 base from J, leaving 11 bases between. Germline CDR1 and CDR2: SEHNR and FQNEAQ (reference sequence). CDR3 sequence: CASSPSLSQETQYF. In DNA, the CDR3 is TGTGCCAGCAGCCCCAGCCTTAGCCAAGAGACCCAGTACTTC.

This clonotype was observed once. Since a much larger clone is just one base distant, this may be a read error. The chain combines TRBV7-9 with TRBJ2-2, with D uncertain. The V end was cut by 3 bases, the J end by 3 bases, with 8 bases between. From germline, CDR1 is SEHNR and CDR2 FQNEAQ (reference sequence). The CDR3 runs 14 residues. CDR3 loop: CASSLNPDTGELFF. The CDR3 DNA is TGTGCCAGCAGCTTGAATCCGGACACCGGGGAGCTGTTTTTT.

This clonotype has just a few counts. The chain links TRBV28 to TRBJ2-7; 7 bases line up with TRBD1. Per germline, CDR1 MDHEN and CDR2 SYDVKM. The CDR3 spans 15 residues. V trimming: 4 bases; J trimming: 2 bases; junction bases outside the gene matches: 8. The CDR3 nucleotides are TGTGCCAGCAGTTCAGGACAGGTTCGGGCCTACGAGCAGTACTTC. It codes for CASSSGQVRAYEQYF. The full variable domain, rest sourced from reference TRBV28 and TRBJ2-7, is DVKVTQSSRYLVKRTGEKVFLECVQDMDHENMFWYRQDPGLGLRLIYFSYDVKMKEKGDIPEGYSVSREKKERFSLILESASTNQTSMYLCASSSGQVRAYEQYFGPGTRLTVT.

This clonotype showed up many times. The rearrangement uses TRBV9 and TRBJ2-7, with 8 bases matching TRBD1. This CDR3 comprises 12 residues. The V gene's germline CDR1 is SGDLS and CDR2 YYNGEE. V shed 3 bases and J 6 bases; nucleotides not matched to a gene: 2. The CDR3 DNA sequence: TGTGCCAGCAGCGCCACAGGGGGCGAGCAGTACTTC. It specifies CASSATGGEQYF. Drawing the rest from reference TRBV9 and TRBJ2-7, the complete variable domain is DSGVTQTPKHLITATGQRVTLRCSPRSGDLSVYWYQQSLDQGLQFLIQYYNGEERAKGNILERFSAQQFPDLHSELNLSSLELGDSALYFCASSATGGEQYFGPGTRLTVT.

This CDR3 reads CASPPRTDTQYF. DNA of the CDR3: TGTGCCAGCCCTCCGAGGACAGATACGCAGTATTTT. V gene TRBV25-1 combines with J gene TRBJ2-3; no clear D. V was clipped by 8 bases and J by 3 bases, with 9 bases between them. Looked up from germline, CDR1 is MGHDK and CDR2 is SYGVNS. The CDR3 extends over 12 amino acids.

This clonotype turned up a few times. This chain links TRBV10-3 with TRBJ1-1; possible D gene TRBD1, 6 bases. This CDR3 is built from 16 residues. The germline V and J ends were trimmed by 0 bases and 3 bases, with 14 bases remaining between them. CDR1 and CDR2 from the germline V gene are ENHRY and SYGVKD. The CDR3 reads CAISESEQGGDTEAFF. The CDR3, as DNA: TGTGCCATCAGTGAGTCAGAACAGGGTGGCGACACTGAAGCTTTCTTT.

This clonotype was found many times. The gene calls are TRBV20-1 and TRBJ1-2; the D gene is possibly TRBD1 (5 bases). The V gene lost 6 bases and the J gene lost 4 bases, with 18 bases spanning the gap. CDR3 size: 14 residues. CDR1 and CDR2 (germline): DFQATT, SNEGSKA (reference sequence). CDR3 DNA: TGCAGTGCCCCCTTCGGGGACTCTTCCTATGGCTACACCTTC. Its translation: CSAPFGDSSYGYTF.

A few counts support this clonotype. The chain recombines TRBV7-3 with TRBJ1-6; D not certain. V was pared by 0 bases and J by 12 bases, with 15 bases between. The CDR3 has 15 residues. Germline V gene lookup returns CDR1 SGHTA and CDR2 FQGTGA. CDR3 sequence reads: CASSLTFSTGVPLHF. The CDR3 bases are TGTGCCAGCAGCTTAACGTTTTCGACCGGCGTACCCCTCCACTTT.

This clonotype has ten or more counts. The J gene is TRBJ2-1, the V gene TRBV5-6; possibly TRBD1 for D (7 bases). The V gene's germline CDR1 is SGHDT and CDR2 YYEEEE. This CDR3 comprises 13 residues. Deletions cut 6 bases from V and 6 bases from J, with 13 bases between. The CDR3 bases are TGTGCCAGCACAAACAGGGGAGGCAATGAGCAGTTCTTC. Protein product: CASTNRGGNEQFF.

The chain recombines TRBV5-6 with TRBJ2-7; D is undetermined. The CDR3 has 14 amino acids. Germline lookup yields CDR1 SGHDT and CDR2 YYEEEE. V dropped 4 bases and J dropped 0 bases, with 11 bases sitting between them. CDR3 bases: TGTGCCAGCAGCGTGAGCGCGTCCTCCTACGAGCAGTACTTC. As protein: CASSVSASSYEQYF.

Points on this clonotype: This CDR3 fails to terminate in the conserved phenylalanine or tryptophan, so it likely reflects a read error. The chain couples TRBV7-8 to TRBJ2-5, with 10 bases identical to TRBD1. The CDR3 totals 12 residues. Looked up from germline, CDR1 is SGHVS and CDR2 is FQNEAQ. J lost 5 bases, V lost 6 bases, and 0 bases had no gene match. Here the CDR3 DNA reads TGTGCCAGCAGGGACAGGGGGGAGACCCAGTACTTG. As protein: CASRDRGETQYL.

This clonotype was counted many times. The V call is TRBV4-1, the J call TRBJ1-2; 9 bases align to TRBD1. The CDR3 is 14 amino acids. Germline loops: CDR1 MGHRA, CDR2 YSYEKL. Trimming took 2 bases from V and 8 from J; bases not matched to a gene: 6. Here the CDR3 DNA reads TGCGCCAGCAGCCAACCGACAGGGGGAAAAGGCTACACCTTC. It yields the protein CASSQPTGGKGYTF.

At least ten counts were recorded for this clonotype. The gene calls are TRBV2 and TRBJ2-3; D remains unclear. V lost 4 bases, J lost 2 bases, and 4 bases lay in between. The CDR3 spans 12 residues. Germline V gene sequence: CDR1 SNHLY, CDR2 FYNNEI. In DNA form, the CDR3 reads TGTGCCAGCAGTGGCCCCACAGATACGCAGTATTTT. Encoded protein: CASSGPTDTQYF. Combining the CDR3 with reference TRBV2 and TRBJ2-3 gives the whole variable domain EPEVTQTPSHQVTQMGQEVILRCVPISNHLYFYWYRQILGQKVEFLVSFYNNEISEKSEIFDDQFSVERPDGSNFTLKIRSTKLEDSAMYFCASSGPTDTQYFGPGTRLTVL.

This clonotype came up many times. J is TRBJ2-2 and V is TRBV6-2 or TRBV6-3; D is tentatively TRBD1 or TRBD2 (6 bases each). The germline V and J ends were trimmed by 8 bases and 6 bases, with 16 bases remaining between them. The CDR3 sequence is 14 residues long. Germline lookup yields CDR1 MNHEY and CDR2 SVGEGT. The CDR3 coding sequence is TGTGCCAGCGGTCGGGGGCTTTCAGCCGGGGAGCTGTTTTTT. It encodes CASGRGLSAGELFF.

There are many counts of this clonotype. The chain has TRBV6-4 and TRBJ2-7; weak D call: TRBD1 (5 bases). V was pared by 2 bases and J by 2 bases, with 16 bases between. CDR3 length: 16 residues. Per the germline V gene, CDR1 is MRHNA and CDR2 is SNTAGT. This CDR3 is CASSDGATGVTYEQYF. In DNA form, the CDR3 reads TGTGCCAGCAGTGACGGGGCCACAGGAGTAACCTACGAGCAGTACTTC.

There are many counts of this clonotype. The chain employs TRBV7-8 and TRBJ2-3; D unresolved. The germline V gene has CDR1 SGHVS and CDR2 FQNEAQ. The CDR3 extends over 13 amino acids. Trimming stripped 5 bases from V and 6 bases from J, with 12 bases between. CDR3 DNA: TGTGCCAGCAGCCTACGCTCTTGGGATACGCAGTATTTT. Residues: CASSLRSWDTQYF.

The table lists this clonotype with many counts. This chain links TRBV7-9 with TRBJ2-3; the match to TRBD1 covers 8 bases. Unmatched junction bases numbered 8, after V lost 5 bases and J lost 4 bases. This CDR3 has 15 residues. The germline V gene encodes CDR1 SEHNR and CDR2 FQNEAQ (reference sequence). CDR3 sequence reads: CASSPGQGESDTQYF. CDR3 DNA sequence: TGTGCCAGCAGCCCAGGACAGGGAGAGTCAGATACGCAGTATTTT.

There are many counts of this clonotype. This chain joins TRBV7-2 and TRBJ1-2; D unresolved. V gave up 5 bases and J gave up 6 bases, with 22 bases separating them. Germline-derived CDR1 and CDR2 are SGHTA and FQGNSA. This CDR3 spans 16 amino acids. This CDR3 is CASSPGQISFSHGYTF. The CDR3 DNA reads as TGTGCCAGCAGCCCCGGTCAGATTTCTTTCTCCCATGGCTACACCTTC.

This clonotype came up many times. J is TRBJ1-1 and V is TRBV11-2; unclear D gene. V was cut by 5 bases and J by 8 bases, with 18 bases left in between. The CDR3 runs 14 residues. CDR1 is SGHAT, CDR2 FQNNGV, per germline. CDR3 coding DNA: TGTGCCAGCAGCCACACCGGGAGGGCGGGCGAAGCTTTCTTT. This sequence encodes CASSHTGRAGEAFF.

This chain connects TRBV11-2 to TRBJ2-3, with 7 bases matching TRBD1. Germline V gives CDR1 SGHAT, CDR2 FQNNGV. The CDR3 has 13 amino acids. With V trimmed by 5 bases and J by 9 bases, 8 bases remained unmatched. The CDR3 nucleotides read TGTGCCAGCAGCAAACAGGGGCTGGGAACGCAGTATTTT. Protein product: CASSKQGLGTQYF.

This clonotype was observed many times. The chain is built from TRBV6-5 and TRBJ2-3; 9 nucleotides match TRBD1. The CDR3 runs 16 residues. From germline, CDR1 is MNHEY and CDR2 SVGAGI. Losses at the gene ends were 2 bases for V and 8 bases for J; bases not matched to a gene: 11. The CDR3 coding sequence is TGTGCCAGCAGTTACCAGACAGGGGGTTCACTTTTTACGCAGTATTTT. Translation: CASSYQTGGSLFTQYF.

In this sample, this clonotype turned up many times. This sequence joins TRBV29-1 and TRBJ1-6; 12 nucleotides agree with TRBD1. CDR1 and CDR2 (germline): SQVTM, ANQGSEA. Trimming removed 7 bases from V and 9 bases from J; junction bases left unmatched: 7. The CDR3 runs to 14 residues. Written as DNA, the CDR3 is TGCAGCGCCCGGGACAGGGGGCAAGGTTCACCCCTCCACTTT. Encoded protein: CSARDRGQGSPLHF.

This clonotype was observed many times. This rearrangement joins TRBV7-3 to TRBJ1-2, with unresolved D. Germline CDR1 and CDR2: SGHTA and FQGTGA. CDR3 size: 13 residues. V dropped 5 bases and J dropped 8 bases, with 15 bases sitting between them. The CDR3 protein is CASSPRRGGGYTF. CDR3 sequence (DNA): TGTGCCAGCAGCCCCCGTCGAGGCGGCGGCTACACCTTC.

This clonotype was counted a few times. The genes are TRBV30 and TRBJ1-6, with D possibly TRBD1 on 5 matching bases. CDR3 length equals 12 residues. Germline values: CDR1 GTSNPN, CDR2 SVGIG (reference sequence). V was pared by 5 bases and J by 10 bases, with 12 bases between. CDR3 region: CAWVGGSSPLHF. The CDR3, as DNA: TGTGCCTGGGTCGGGGGATCGTCACCCCTCCACTTT. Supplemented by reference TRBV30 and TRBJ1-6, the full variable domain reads SQTIHQWPATLVQPVGSPLSLECTVEGTSNPNLYWYRQAAGRGLQLLFYSVGIGQISSEVPQNLSASRPQDRQFILSSKKLLLSDSGFYLCAWVGGSSPLHFGNGTRLTVT.

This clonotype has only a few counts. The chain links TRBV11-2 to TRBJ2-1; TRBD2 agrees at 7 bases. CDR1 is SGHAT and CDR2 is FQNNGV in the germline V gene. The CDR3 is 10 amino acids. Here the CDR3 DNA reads TGTGGCCAGGGAGGGGCTGAGCAGTTCTTC. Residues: CGQGGAEQFF.

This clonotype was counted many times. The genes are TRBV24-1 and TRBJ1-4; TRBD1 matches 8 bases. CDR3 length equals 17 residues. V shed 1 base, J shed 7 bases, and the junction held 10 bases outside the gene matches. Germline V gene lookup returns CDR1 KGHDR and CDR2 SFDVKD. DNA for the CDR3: TGTGCCACCAGTGATTTCCAATCGACAGGGGTTTTTGAAAAACTGTTTTTT. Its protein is CATSDFQSTGVFEKLFF.

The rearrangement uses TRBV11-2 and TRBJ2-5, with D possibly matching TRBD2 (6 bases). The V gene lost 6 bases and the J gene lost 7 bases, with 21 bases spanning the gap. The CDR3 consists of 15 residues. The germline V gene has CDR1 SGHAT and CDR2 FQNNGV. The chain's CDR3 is CASSQTGSGTGTQYF. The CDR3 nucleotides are TGTGCCAGCAGTCAAACCGGGAGCGGAACAGGGACCCAGTACTTC. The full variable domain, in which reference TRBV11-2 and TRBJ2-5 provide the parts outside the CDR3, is EAGVAQSPRYKIIEKRQSVAFWCNPISGHATLYWYQQILGQGPKLLIQFQNNGVVDDSQLPKDRFSAERLKGVDSTLKIQPAKLEDSAVYLCASSQTGSGTGTQYFGPGTRLLVL.